The clone carrying this TCR beta chain was counted ten times or more. Antigen: not known. The data stem from a study of T-cell memory formation after mild COVID-19. On the study more broadly: TCR clusters were largely donor specific.

Study observations and caveats: Clones which contracted sat mainly in CM and EM if CD4+, and in EMRA if CD8+.

MiXCR, run by TCRdb on the 5' RACE reads, gives a single entry per CDR3 protein. The sample carries around 440,000 distinct CDR3 sequences, 15% to 20% recorded once. The V gene's germline CDR1 is MNHEY and CDR2 SVGAGI. V was clipped by 5 bases and J by 0 bases, with 6 bases between them. There are 13 residues in the CDR3. The source of this sequence is an adult woman who had mild COVID-19 (a few samples of this study predate the infection). Cell type and time point are not known. The specimen sequenced was PBMCs or a T cell subset sorted from them (not recorded which). V gene TRBV6-5 combines with J gene TRBJ2-3; no definite D call. The CDR3 DNA sequence: TGTGCCAGCAGTGCCCCCAGCACAGATACGCAGTATTTT. Residues: CASSAPSTDTQYF.